The clone carrying this T cell receptor beta chain was detected only once. This specimen comes from a study of T cell changes during pregnancy in multiple sclerosis. The V gene end was trimmed by 4 bases and the J gene end by 16 bases; junction bases not matched to a gene: 14. This CDR3 has 14 amino acids. From germline, CDR1 is SGHRS and CDR2 YFSETQ. Assay used: immunoSEQ multiplex PCR; TCRdb lists only in-frame clones, some missing. The table includes about 60,000 clones, approximately 90% detected once. This chain connects TRBV5-1 to TRBJ2-1, with 10 positions matching TRBD1. The sequence was collected from a female donor with multiple sclerosis, enrolled in a pregnancy study. Sequences were derived from peripheral blood, sampled in the second trimester of pregnancy. CDR3 DNA: TGCGCCAGCAGCCCCGGACAGGGGGAAAGGTATCGTTTCTTC. Its translation: CASSPGQGERYRFF.